The 27 T cell receptor beta chains listed next were all sequenced from one sample in a study of cytotoxic CD8 clonotypes in ibrutinib-treated CLL. Sequencing used immunoSEQ multiplex PCR; TCRdb keeps in-frame clones, though not all of them. Of about 120,000 clones listed, 70% to 90% are singletons. The sample in question was PBMCs, obtained after 24 months of ibrutinib treatment. The source is a human donor with chronic lymphocytic leukemia.

The CDR3 is CASSSEGGGQPQHF. The CDR3 DNA follows: TGTGCCAGCAGCTCCGAAGGGGGGGGACAGCCCCAGCATTTT. The chain carries TRBV7-9 and TRBJ1-5; D might be TRBD1 (6 bases). The CDR3 has 14 residues. In germline, CDR1 is SEHNR, CDR2 FQNEAQ (reference sequence). The V gene lost 4 bases and the J gene lost 7 bases, with 14 bases spanning the gap.

The chain combines TRBV7-9 with TRBJ1-3; maybe TRBD1 (6 bases). Germline assignment: CDR1 SEHNR and CDR2 FQNEAQ (reference sequence). The CDR3 loop spans 15 amino acids. The germline V and J ends were trimmed by 1 base and 1 base, with 8 bases remaining between them. The CDR3 bases are TGTGCCAGCAGCTTAGTACAGGGTTCTGGAAACACCATATATTTT. Its protein product is CASSLVQGSGNTIYF.

This rearrangement joins TRBV28 to TRBJ2-7, with 8 bases identical to TRBD1. The CDR3 spans 15 residues. V lost 3 bases to trimming and J lost 3 bases; unmatched junction nucleotides: 7. The germline CDR1 and CDR2 sequences are MDHEN and SYDVKM. This CDR3 reads CASSLAGGFFYEQYF. In DNA, the CDR3 is TGTGCCAGCAGTTTGGCAGGGGGCTTTTTCTACGAGCAGTACTTC.

The chain has TRBV4-3 and TRBJ1-2; 9 nucleotides line up with TRBD1. The junction had 4 bases not matched to a gene; V was cut back by 0 bases and J by 8 bases. Germline lookup yields CDR1 LGHNA and CDR2 YSLEER. CDR3 length equals 14 residues. CDR3 in amino acids: CASSQETDRGGYTF. CDR3 nucleotides: TGCGCCAGCAGCCAAGAGACGGACAGGGGAGGCTACACCTTC.

The chain employs TRBV5-1 and TRBJ2-5, with 12 bases fitting TRBD1. The V and J ends lost 6 bases and 4 bases, in that order; junction bases with no gene match: 4. The germline CDR1 and CDR2 sequences are SGHRS and YFSETQ. This CDR3 has 14 residues. The CDR3 sequence is CASTGQGAGETQYF. Here the CDR3 DNA reads TGCGCCAGCACGGGACAGGGGGCGGGAGAGACCCAGTACTTC.

A single count supports this clone. The V call is TRBV7-2, the J call TRBJ2-1; maybe TRBD1 (5 bases). Germline V gives CDR1 SGHTA, CDR2 FQGNSA. CDR3 length equals 16 residues. The V end was cut by 3 bases, the J end by 0 bases, with 12 bases between. Here the CDR3 reads CASSLSAGRSYNEQFF. CDR3 coding DNA: TGTGCCAGCAGCTTGTCCGCAGGGCGCTCCTACAATGAGCAGTTCTTC.

The chain has TRBV5-1 and TRBJ2-3, with 9 bases fitting TRBD2. CDR1 SGHRS and CDR2 YFSETQ come from the germline V gene. CDR3 length equals 15 residues. The V segment lost 6 bases and the J segment 1 base; nucleotides outside the gene matches: 6. The CDR3 region is CASTQQRGGTDTQYF. CDR3 DNA sequence: TGCGCCAGCACCCAACAGCGGGGGGGCACAGATACGCAGTATTTT. The full variable domain, in which reference TRBV5-1 and TRBJ2-3 provide the parts outside the CDR3, is KAGVTQTPRYLIKTRGQQVTLSCSPISGHRSVSWYQQTPGQGLQFLFEYFSETQRNKGNFPGRFSGRQFSNSRSEMNVSTLELGDSALYLCASTQQRGGTDTQYFGPGTRLTVL.

CDR3 coding DNA: TGTGCCAGCAGTGAACGCAGGTCAGGGAACACTGAAGCTTTCTTT. As protein: CASSERRSGNTEAFF. The chain combines TRBV6-1 with TRBJ1-1; D remains unclear. Germline CDR1 MNHNS, CDR2 SASEGT. Trimming cost V 2 bases and J 1 base, with 11 bases left between them. The CDR3 consists of 15 residues.

The V and J genes are TRBV2 and TRBJ2-7; D not certain. From germline, CDR1 is SNHLY and CDR2 FYNNEI. This CDR3 comprises 13 residues. Trimming stripped 6 bases from V and 7 bases from J, with 16 bases between. The CDR3 sequence is CASRVTPLGEQYF. DNA for the CDR3: TGTGCCAGCAGAGTGACACCTTTGGGGGAGCAGTACTTC. Complete variable domain (other parts from reference TRBV2 and TRBJ2-7): EPEVTQTPSHQVTQMGQEVILRCVPISNHLYFYWYRQILGQKVEFLVSFYNNEISEKSEIFDDQFSVERPDGSNFTLKIRSTKLEDSAMYFCASRVTPLGEQYFGPGTRLTVT.

The CDR3 region has the DNA TGTGCCAGCAGAGCAACAGGGGAAAGGGCCGGGGAGCTGTTTTTT. It specifies CASRATGERAGELFF. The rearrangement uses TRBV28 and TRBJ2-2, with TRBD1 matching 7 bases. Per the germline V gene, CDR1 is MDHEN and CDR2 is SYDVKM. The CDR3 loop spans 15 amino acids. V gave up 6 bases and J gave up 6 bases; unmatched junction bases: 10.

As DNA, the CDR3 is TGTGCCAGCAGACTGGTTGGCTTGACAGATACGCAGTATTTT. This encodes CASRLVGLTDTQYF. This chain links TRBV2 with TRBJ2-3; D ambiguous. V was clipped by 6 bases and J by 3 bases, with 13 bases between them. Germline assignment: CDR1 SNHLY and CDR2 FYNNEI. The CDR3 loop spans 14 amino acids.

The chain carries TRBV18 and TRBJ1-2; D not certain. The ends were cut back, 3 bases at V and 6 bases at J, with 14 bases in the middle. This CDR3 has 14 residues. Germline loops: CDR1 KGHSH, CDR2 LQKENI. This chain's CDR3 is CASSPGGGMDGYTF. For the CDR3, the DNA is TGTGCCAGCTCACCGGGCGGCGGTATGGATGGCTACACCTTC. Based on the CDR3 plus reference TRBV18 and TRBJ1-2, the full variable domain is NAGVMQNPRHLVRRRGQEARLRCSPMKGHSHVYWYRQLPEEGLKFMVYLQKENIIDESGMPKERFSAEFPKEGPSILRIQQVVRGDSAAYFCASSPGGGMDGYTFGSGTRLTVV.

This clone occurred a few times. J is TRBJ1-5 and V is TRBV2; perhaps TRBD1 as D (5 bases). Between the trimmed V and J ends, which lost 8 bases and 2 bases, there was a span of 10 bases. Germline values: CDR1 SNHLY, CDR2 FYNNEI. The CDR3 is made up of 13 amino acids. The CDR3 coding sequence is TGTGCCAGCGGGACTTCGGGCAATCAGCCCCAGCATTTT. This encodes CASGTSGNQPQHF.

V and J are TRBV6-4 and TRBJ2-2; D is unresolved. The CDR3 is made up of 16 amino acids. Germline V gene lookup returns CDR1 MRHNA and CDR2 SNTAGT. V gave up 5 bases and J gave up 1 base, with 14 bases separating them. As DNA, the CDR3 is TGTGCCAGCAGTCCAAGAGTAGTTAAGAACACCGGGGAGCTGTTTTTT. This codes for CASSPRVVKNTGELFF.

This chain uses TRBV10-3 with TRBJ2-1; the D is unclear. The CDR3 totals 11 residues. Trimming shortened V by 4 bases and J by 4 bases, and 2 bases separated the two germline ends. The germline gives CDR1 ENHRY, CDR2 SYGVKD. The DNA for the CDR3 is TGTGCCATCAGTGGTTACAATGAGCAGTTCTTC. Translating gives CAISGYNEQFF.

V gene TRBV7-2 combines with J gene TRBJ2-7; D may be TRBD1 (6 bases). This CDR3 is built from 14 residues. Trimming cost V 2 bases and J 2 bases, with 10 bases left between them. Per germline, CDR1 SGHTA and CDR2 FQGNSA. Here the CDR3 reads CASSLPGVTYEQYF. The DNA of the CDR3 is TGTGCCAGCAGCTTACCAGGGGTTACCTACGAGCAGTACTTC. Filled out from reference TRBV7-2 and TRBJ2-7, the complete variable domain reads GAGVSQSPSNKVTEKGKDVELRCDPISGHTALYWYRQSLGQGLEFLIYFQGNSAPDKSGLPSDRFSAERTGGSVSTLTIQRTQQEDSAVYLCASSLPGVTYEQYFGPGTRLTVT.

The V call is TRBV27, the J call TRBJ2-3; tentatively, D is TRBD2 (5 bases). The V end lost 4 bases, the J end lost 0 bases, and 26 bases lay between the germline ends. This CDR3 spans 20 amino acids. CDR1 MNHEY and CDR2 SMNVEV come from the germline V gene (reference sequence). The CDR3 coding sequence is TGTGCCAGCAGTTCTACAAGGAAGACAAGCGGCACCCTTAGCACAGATACGCAGTATTTT. Encoded protein: CASSSTRKTSGTLSTDTQYF.

V usage is TRBV7-9 and J usage is TRBJ1-2; maybe TRBD1 (5 bases). The CDR3 has 17 amino acids. From germline, CDR1 is SEHNR and CDR2 FQNEAQ (reference sequence). Trimming took 5 bases from V and 3 from J, leaving 22 bases between them. The CDR3 here is CASSPRVGGETYYGYTF. In DNA form, the CDR3 reads TGTGCCAGCAGCCCGCGGGTAGGAGGGGAAACGTACTATGGCTACACCTTC.

The chain joins TRBV11-2 to TRBJ1-2; possibly TRBD1 for D (6 bases). The CDR3 loop spans 12 amino acids. Germline V gives CDR1 SGHAT, CDR2 FQNNGV. Trimming cost V 5 bases and J 4 bases, with 8 bases left between them. This chain's CDR3 is CASSVDSYGYTF. CDR3 in DNA: TGTGCCAGCAGCGTGGACAGCTATGGCTACACCTTC.

V gene TRBV7-2 combines with J gene TRBJ2-3, with 7 bases aligning to TRBD2. This CDR3 region has 14 residues. Germline assignment: CDR1 SGHTA and CDR2 FQGNSA. With V trimmed by 6 bases and J by 2 bases, 5 bases remained unmatched. CDR3 amino acids: CASRSGGSTDTQYF. The CDR3 region has the DNA TGTGCCAGCAGGTCCGGGGGGTCCACAGATACGCAGTATTTT.

This clone is a singleton in its sample. This rearrangement joins TRBV6-6 to TRBJ2-2; D may match TRBD1 or TRBD2 (7 bases each). This CDR3 is 15 amino acids long. The germline CDR1 and CDR2 sequences are MNHNY and SVGAGI (reference sequence). V lost 4 bases, J lost 7 bases, and 16 bases lay in between. The chain's CDR3 is CASSFPQGGFGELFF. CDR3 nucleotides: TGTGCCAGCAGTTTCCCTCAGGGGGGGTTCGGGGAGCTGTTTTTT.

This chain links TRBV18 with TRBJ2-7, with D perhaps matching TRBD1 or TRBD2 (6 bases each). Germline V lookup: CDR1 KGHSH, CDR2 LQKENI. The CDR3 has 13 amino acids. Between the trimmed V and J ends, which lost 3 bases and 5 bases, there was a span of 11 bases. The CDR3 DNA sequence: TGTGCCAGCTCACCTCCGGGGGCCCACGAGCAGTACTTC. This translates into CASSPPGAHEQYF.

This clone is medium-sized by share. This chain uses TRBV12-5 with TRBJ1-1; D is unclear. The germline CDR1 and CDR2 sequences are LGHNT and FRNRAP. The CDR3 is 12 residues long. Trimming took 5 bases from V and 0 from J, leaving 4 bases between them. CDR3 protein: CASGTMNTEAFF. CDR3 in DNA: TGTGCTAGTGGTACCATGAACACTGAAGCTTTCTTT.

The chain joins TRBV7-9 to TRBJ1-2; TRBD1 is a possible D gene (6 bases). Germline V gene data show CDR1 as SEHNR and CDR2 as FQNEAQ (reference sequence). Trimming stripped 3 bases from V and 0 bases from J, with 17 bases between. This CDR3 comprises 17 residues. The CDR3 sequence is CASSFQGKGLANYGYTF. DNA for the CDR3: TGTGCCAGCAGCTTTCAGGGGAAAGGTCTAGCTAACTATGGCTACACCTTC.

The rearrangement joins TRBV9 to TRBJ1-2, with D possibly TRBD1 on 5 matching bases. Germline assignment: CDR1 SGDLS and CDR2 YYNGEE. The V end lost 0 bases, the J end lost 3 bases, and 15 bases lay between the germline ends. There are 16 residues in the CDR3. This CDR3 reads CASSVDTGGVYYGYTF. The DNA of the CDR3 is TGTGCCAGCAGCGTAGACACAGGAGGAGTGTACTATGGCTACACCTTC.

The rearrangement joins TRBV6-1 to TRBJ1-1, with 7 nucleotides matching TRBD1. The CDR3 has 14 amino acids. With V trimmed by 4 bases and J by 3 bases, 5 bases remained unmatched. Germline CDR1 MNHNS, CDR2 SASEGT. CDR3 amino acids: CASSVTGMDTEAFF. The CDR3 region has the DNA TGTGCCAGCAGTGTGACAGGGATGGACACTGAAGCTTTCTTT.

The V gene is TRBV2, the J gene TRBJ2-7; the D is unclear. The V gene lost 3 bases and the J gene lost 0 bases, with 6 bases spanning the gap. The V gene's germline CDR1 is SNHLY and CDR2 FYNNEI. This CDR3 has 13 amino acids. CDR3 protein: CASSDVASYEQYF. The CDR3 DNA sequence: TGTGCCAGCAGTGACGTGGCCTCCTACGAGCAGTACTTC. The whole variable domain, remainder taken from reference TRBV2 and TRBJ2-7, is EPEVTQTPSHQVTQMGQEVILRCVPISNHLYFYWYRQILGQKVEFLVSFYNNEISEKSEIFDDQFSVERPDGSNFTLKIRSTKLEDSAMYFCASSDVASYEQYFGPGTRLTVT.